These 10 T cell receptor beta chains came from one sample sequenced in a study of blood T cell repertoires in COVID-19. Here immunoSEQ multiplex PCR was the method, and the copy in TCRdb shows in-frame clones only, minus some. Among 95,000 to 100,000 clones listed, about 89% were seen once. The sequenced sample was peripheral blood. These receptors all stem from a woman aged 25 to 39 with acute or convalescent COVID-19.

The chain carries TRBV7-8 and TRBJ2-5, with a tentative D call TRBD1 (5 bases). Looked up from germline, CDR1 is SGHVS and CDR2 is FQNEAQ. V was cut by 1 base and J by 1 base, with 13 bases left in between. The CDR3 is made up of 16 amino acids. Here the CDR3 DNA reads TGTGCCAGCAGCTTAGTCAGGGTTAGGGCCCAAGAGACCCAGTACTTC. Amino acids: CASSLVRVRAQETQYF.

The J gene is TRBJ2-7, the V gene TRBV5-1, with TRBD1 matching over 10 bases. Per the germline V gene, CDR1 is SGHRS and CDR2 is YFSETQ. The V segment lost 4 bases and the J segment 7 bases; nucleotides outside the gene matches: 8. The CDR3 is 14 residues long. CDR3 protein: CASSPGQGTQEQYF. The CDR3 DNA reads as TGCGCCAGCAGCCCGGGACAGGGGACGCAAGAGCAGTACTTC.

The V and J genes are TRBV15 and TRBJ1-1; 7 bases match TRBD1. This CDR3 spans 16 amino acids. From germline, CDR1 is LNHNV and CDR2 YYDKDF (reference sequence). Germline trimming cut 4 bases from V and 4 bases from J; bases unmatched to any gene: 12. As DNA, the CDR3 is TGTGCCACCAGCACCTACAGGGGAGGCCGAACCACTGAAGCTTTCTTT. Its protein product is CATSTYRGGRTTEAFF.

This clone is a singleton in its sample. Other DNA sequences in this sample translate to the same CDR3. The chain has TRBV7-9 and TRBJ1-1; D unclear. V was clipped by 1 base and J by 0 bases, with 6 bases between them. This CDR3 has 14 residues. The germline gives CDR1 SEHNR, CDR2 FQNEAQ (reference sequence). CDR3 sequence reads: CASSLGALNTEAFF. For the CDR3, the DNA is TGTGCCAGCAGCTTAGGCGCCCTGAACACTGAAGCTTTCTTT.

The V and J genes are TRBV11-2 and TRBJ1-2; D is unresolved. Trimming removed 6 bases from V and 3 bases from J, with 17 bases in between. The CDR3 covers 15 residues. Germline CDR1 is SGHAT and CDR2 is FQNNGV. CDR3 amino acids: CASSLEGALDYGYTF. Here the CDR3 DNA reads TGTGCCAGCAGTTTGGAGGGTGCTCTAGACTATGGCTACACCTTC.

The chain recombines TRBV10-3 with TRBJ2-3; no clear D. Germline V CDR1 and CDR2: ENHRY, SYGVKD. The CDR3 totals 11 residues. Trimming removed 3 bases at V and 4 bases at J, with 2 bases between. The CDR3 DNA is TGTGCCATCAGTGACGCAGATACGCAGTATTTT. Protein: CAISDADTQYF.

The V gene is TRBV28, the J gene TRBJ1-6; TRBD1 matches at 9 bases. The junction had 3 bases not matched to a gene; V was cut back by 3 bases and J by 6 bases. Germline lookup yields CDR1 MDHEN and CDR2 SYDVKM. The CDR3 spans 15 residues. This CDR3 reads CASSFTGGLNSPLHF. CDR3 sequence (DNA): TGTGCCAGCAGTTTTACAGGGGGCCTTAATTCACCCCTCCACTTT.

The CDR3 loop is CSVGGQRGSEQYF. In DNA form, the CDR3 reads TGCAGCGTTGGGGGACAGCGAGGCTCCGAGCAGTACTTC. V is TRBV29-1 and J is TRBJ2-7; 7 bases fit TRBD1. Trimming removed 4 bases from V and 6 bases from J; junction bases left unmatched: 9. The germline gives CDR1 SQVTM, CDR2 ANQGSEA. The CDR3 runs to 13 residues.

The rearrangement links TRBV18 to TRBJ2-1; 10 bases are a match to TRBD2. The ends lost 8 bases at V and 3 bases at J; junction bases unmatched: 7. The CDR3 spans 15 residues. Per germline, CDR1 KGHSH and CDR2 LQKENI. CDR3 sequence (DNA): TGTGCCAGCACCCCAGCGGGGGGGGACTACAATGAGCAGTTCTTC. The encoded protein is CASTPAGGDYNEQFF.

The chain has TRBV10-3 and TRBJ1-1; 8 bases align to TRBD1. The CDR3 has 18 amino acids. Germline CDR1 is ENHRY and CDR2 is SYGVKD. The V gene end was trimmed by 3 bases and the J gene end by 5 bases; junction bases not matched to a gene: 17. Here the CDR3 DNA reads TGTGCCATCAGTGAACCCCCCTGGGACAGGTTAGGGAGGACTGAAGCTTTCTTT. Protein product: CAISEPPWDRLGRTEAFF.